These 18 T cell receptor beta chains came from one sample sequenced in a study of CD8 T cells in ankylosing spondylitis. TCRdb fed the 5' RACE reads into MiXCR, producing one record per CDR3 protein. The repertoire consists of 30,000 to 45,000 distinct CDR3 sequences, with 3% to 3.5% occurring once and the leading ten covering around 2.8%. The material sequenced was blood, either unsorted or a sorted T cell fraction (not recorded which). The source is a male donor with ankylosing spondylitis or in good health (not recorded which).

Many counts were recorded for this clonotype. The chain has TRBV9 and TRBJ2-3; D gene unclear. This CDR3 has 13 amino acids. Germline V CDR1 and CDR2: SGDLS, YYNGEE. Trimming stripped 2 bases from V and 2 bases from J, with 6 bases between. The CDR3 DNA sequence: TGTGCCAGCAGCGTCGCCCCCACAGATACGCAGTATTTT. Its protein is CASSVAPTDTQYF.

The table lists this clonotype with many counts. The chain has TRBV9 and TRBJ1-3; weak D call: TRBD1 (6 bases). Germline values: CDR1 SGDLS, CDR2 YYNGEE. Deletions cut 3 bases from V and 0 bases from J, with 16 bases between. The CDR3 sequence is 17 residues long. CDR3 loop: CASSAMGQSSSGNTIYF. CDR3 bases: TGTGCCAGCAGCGCAATGGGACAATCGAGCTCTGGAAACACCATATATTTT. Complete variable domain (other parts from reference TRBV9 and TRBJ1-3): DSGVTQTPKHLITATGQRVTLRCSPRSGDLSVYWYQQSLDQGLQFLIQYYNGEERAKGNILERFSAQQFPDLHSELNLSSLELGDSALYFCASSAMGQSSSGNTIYFGEGSWLTVV.

This clonotype showed up many times. This chain joins TRBV9 and TRBJ2-1; a possible D gene is TRBD2 (6 bases). Between the trimmed V and J ends, which lost 0 bases and 4 bases, there was a span of 14 bases. This CDR3 spans 16 amino acids. The germline V gene has CDR1 SGDLS and CDR2 YYNGEE. CDR3 coding DNA: TGTGCCAGCAGCGTAGGGGCGGGGTCTAAATACAATGAGCAGTTCTTC. It translates to CASSVGAGSKYNEQFF. The variable domain in full, completed from reference TRBV9 and TRBJ2-1, reads DSGVTQTPKHLITATGQRVTLRCSPRSGDLSVYWYQQSLDQGLQFLIQYYNGEERAKGNILERFSAQQFPDLHSELNLSSLELGDSALYFCASSVGAGSKYNEQFFGPGTRLTVL.

The CDR3 is CASSGRDTEAFF. The CDR3 coding sequence is TGTGCCAGCAGCGGGCGGGACACTGAAGCTTTCTTT. This chain links TRBV9 with TRBJ1-1; D gene unclear. Germline loops: CDR1 SGDLS, CDR2 YYNGEE. Trimming removed 3 bases from V and 3 bases from J, with 6 bases in between. This CDR3 has 12 amino acids.

This clonotype was seen ten or more times. The chain recombines TRBV9 with TRBJ1-2; D is uncertain. V was shortened by 1 base and J by 3 bases, with 31 bases between the two germline ends. The CDR3 has 21 residues. CDR1 is SGDLS, CDR2 YYNGEE, per germline. CDR3 bases: TGTGCCAGCAGCGTACGCAGAGGCCCAAGCGGAGAGGGATTGGTGGACTATGGCTACACCTTC. Translation gives CASSVRRGPSGEGLVDYGYTF.

In this sample, this clonotype turned up many times. The chain recombines TRBV9 with TRBJ1-1; the D is unclear. V shed 0 bases and J shed 11 bases, with 20 bases lying between them. This CDR3 has 15 residues. Germline V gives CDR1 SGDLS, CDR2 YYNGEE. The CDR3 DNA follows: TGTGCCAGCAGCGTAGCTGGGCATCCTCTCCAGTCGGCTTTCTTT. Protein: CASSVAGHPLQSAFF.

In this sample, this clonotype turned up many times. The J gene is TRBJ2-3, the V gene TRBV9, with D maybe TRBD1 (6 bases). V lost 0 bases and J 6 bases, leaving 14 bases between the germline ends. The CDR3 runs to 15 residues. CDR1 is SGDLS and CDR2 is YYNGEE in the germline V gene. CDR3 coding DNA: TGTGCCAGCAGCGTAGTGGACAGATCACAGGATACGCAGTATTTT. Translation: CASSVVDRSQDTQYF.

This clonotype showed up many times. The chain has TRBV9 and TRBJ2-2; 10 nucleotides match TRBD2. The CDR3 extends over 16 amino acids. Germline V gene sequence: CDR1 SGDLS, CDR2 YYNGEE. The trim removed 2 bases at V and 0 bases at J, leaving 1 base unmatched. The CDR3 bases are TGTGCCAGCAGCGTCGGACTAGCGGCGAACACCGGGGAGCTGTTTTTT. It yields the protein CASSVGLAANTGELFF.

This clonotype was observed at least ten times. The chain's CDR3 is CASSAGQGNEKLFF. In DNA, the CDR3 is TGTGCCAGCAGCGCGGGACAGGGTAATGAAAAACTGTTTTTT. The chain couples TRBV9 to TRBJ1-4, with 9 bases fitting TRBD1. CDR1 and CDR2 (germline): SGDLS, YYNGEE. The length of the CDR3 is 14 residues. J was trimmed by 4 bases and V by 3 bases; bases with no gene match: 1.

This clonotype was observed many times. V and J are TRBV9 and TRBJ1-5; 7 nucleotides line up with TRBD1. The CDR3 spans 14 residues. The V gene end was trimmed by 3 bases and the J gene end by 3 bases; junction bases not matched to a gene: 3. Germline assignment: CDR1 SGDLS and CDR2 YYNGEE. CDR3 in amino acids: CASSGTGHNQPQHF. The DNA of the CDR3 is TGTGCCAGCAGCGGGACAGGACACAATCAGCCCCAGCATTTT.

This clonotype was seen at least ten times. CDR3 DNA sequence: TGTGCCAGCAGGGGGGGGACCTATGACGGGGAGCTGTTTTTT. This encodes CASRGGTYDGELFF. The J gene is TRBJ2-2, the V gene TRBV9; 7 bases are shared with TRBD2. Germline V gene data show CDR1 as SGDLS and CDR2 as YYNGEE. J lost 7 bases, V lost 5 bases, and 8 bases had no gene match. The CDR3 has 14 amino acids.

This clonotype occurred many times. The chain carries TRBV9 and TRBJ2-5; D might be TRBD1 (5 bases). This CDR3 is 15 amino acids long. Trimming pared 2 bases from V and 1 base from J, leaving 12 bases between. CDR1 is SGDLS, CDR2 YYNGEE, per germline. CDR3 DNA sequence: TGTGCCAGCAGCGTCTACCCGACAGCCCAAGAGACCCAGTACTTC. It encodes CASSVYPTAQETQYF.

This clonotype is medium-sized in the sample. The J gene is TRBJ2-7, the V gene TRBV21-1; the table names TRBD2, a call not compared with the DNA. TRBV21-1 is marked as a pseudogene. The CDR3 consists of 14 residues. CDR3 DNA sequence: TGTGCCAGCTCCCTAGCGGGTTTCCTATACGAGCAGTACGTC. Translating gives CASSLAGFLYEQYV.

This clonotype was seen only once. The rearrangement joins TRBV9 to TRBJ2-3, with a possible D match to TRBD2 (5 bases). Germline V gene lookup returns CDR1 SGDLS and CDR2 YYNGEE. The V gene lost 3 bases and the J gene lost 4 bases, with 9 bases spanning the gap. The CDR3 extends over 13 amino acids. CDR3 coding DNA: TGTGCCAGCAGCGAACTAGGCCCAGATACGCAGTATTTT. Its protein is CASSELGPDTQYF.

This clonotype was detected many times. The gene calls are TRBV9 and TRBJ2-7; 9 nucleotides agree with TRBD1. Trimming at V came to 0 bases and at J to 3 bases, leaving 1 base not matched to a gene. The CDR3 consists of 14 residues. The V gene's germline CDR1 is SGDLS and CDR2 YYNGEE. The CDR3 bases are TGTGCCAGCAGCGTAGGGACAGGGGTCTACGAGCAGTACGTC. It yields the protein CASSVGTGVYEQYV.

There are many counts of this clonotype. The chain recombines TRBV9 with TRBJ2-2; TRBD2 is a possible D gene (6 bases). This CDR3 has 17 residues. Trimming shortened V by 0 bases and J by 4 bases, and 16 bases separated the two germline ends. The germline V gene has CDR1 SGDLS and CDR2 YYNGEE. The CDR3 region is CASSVASEGTGTGELFF. The DNA for the CDR3 is TGTGCCAGCAGCGTAGCTTCGGAGGGAACGGGCACCGGGGAGCTGTTTTTT.

This clonotype has more than one count but fewer than ten. The V call is TRBV9, the J call TRBJ2-6; 10 bases align to TRBD1. The germline V gene has CDR1 SGDLS and CDR2 YYNGEE. This CDR3 region has 19 residues. The junction had 9 bases not matched to a gene; V was cut back by 3 bases and J by 0 bases. The CDR3, as DNA: TGTGCCAGCAGCGCGACAGGGGGCGGAGGTAACTCTGGGGCCAACGTCCTGACTTTC. Translating gives CASSATGGGGNSGANVLTF.

In its sample, this clonotype was seen a few times. The CDR3 sequence is CASSRTTNTGELFF. DNA of the CDR3: TGTGCCAGCAGCCGGACTACGAACACCGGGGAGCTGTTTTTT. The chain employs TRBV9 and TRBJ2-2; a weak D match, TRBD2 (6 bases). V was pared by 4 bases and J by 0 bases, with 7 bases between. The CDR3 is 14 residues long. Germline-derived CDR1 and CDR2 are SGDLS and YYNGEE.